The 11 T cell receptor beta chains given below trace back to one sample, sequenced in a study of post-analysis software for immune sequencing data. Antigens of these TCRs are unknown. TCR beta libraries were prepared from cDNA with unique molecular identifiers. TCRdb processed the PCR reads anew with MiXCR; each CDR3 protein has one entry. The sample lists about 500,000 distinct CDR3 sequences, around 40% occurring once. Findings of the study overall: The study found TRBV5-6, TRBV5-1 and TRBV20-1 among roughly 5 TRBV segments more frequent in patients than controls.

Specimen: blood. All receptors come from a girl between 10 and 17 years old with multiple sclerosis.

This chain links TRBV4-1 with TRBJ2-7; maybe TRBD2 (6 bases). The CDR3 runs to 15 residues. Trimming left V 7 bases short and J 0 bases short, with 16 bases between. From germline, CDR1 is MGHRA and CDR2 YSYEKL. The CDR3: CASNGRDGGSYEQYF. The CDR3 bases are TGCGCCAGCAACGGCCGGGACGGGGGCTCCTACGAGCAGTACTTC.

Only a few counts were recorded for this clonotype. The V call is TRBV20-1, the J call TRBJ2-7, with 9 positions matching TRBD2. The CDR3 is 14 residues long. V lost 0 bases, J lost 7 bases, and 7 bases stayed unmatched. CDR1 and CDR2 (germline): DFQATT, SNEGSKA (reference sequence). The CDR3: CSAREGAGGWEQYF. CDR3 DNA: TGCAGTGCTAGAGAAGGAGCGGGAGGATGGGAGCAGTACTTC.

The chain carries TRBV20-1 and TRBJ2-1; TRBD2 agrees at 8 bases. In germline, CDR1 is DFQATT, CDR2 SNEGSKA (reference sequence). With V trimmed by 5 bases and J by 4 bases, 10 bases remained unmatched. The CDR3 totals 15 residues. The CDR3 loop is CSASALADVYNEQFF. The CDR3 DNA follows: TGCAGTGCTTCCGCACTAGCGGACGTTTACAATGAGCAGTTCTTC.

This chain uses TRBV6-1 with TRBJ2-1, with D maybe TRBD2 (6 bases). Trimming removed 6 bases at V and 4 bases at J, with 13 bases between. The CDR3 loop spans 14 amino acids. CDR1 and CDR2 from the germline V gene are MNHNS and SASEGT. CDR3 sequence reads: CASSAIGGYNEQFF. CDR3 in DNA: TGTGCCAGCAGCGCTATCGGGGGATACAATGAGCAGTTCTTC.

The chain couples TRBV19 to TRBJ1-5, with 10 bases aligning to TRBD1. Per germline, CDR1 LNHDA and CDR2 SQIVND (reference sequence). The CDR3 extends over 17 amino acids. The ends lost 7 bases at V and 2 bases at J; junction bases unmatched: 11. This CDR3 reads CASTGQGKFEGNQPQHF. As DNA, the CDR3 is TGTGCCAGTACGGGACAGGGGAAATTCGAGGGCAATCAGCCCCAGCATTTT.

The DNA of the CDR3 is TGCGCCAGCAGCCAGATATTAGGACAGACCTACGAGCAGTACTTC. Amino acid sequence: CASSQILGQTYEQYF. V usage is TRBV4-1 and J usage is TRBJ2-7, with a possible D match to TRBD1 (6 bases). Trimming shortened V by 3 bases and J by 2 bases, and 14 bases separated the two germline ends. Germline CDR1 and CDR2: MGHRA and YSYEKL. This CDR3 has 15 residues.

This chain uses TRBV27 with TRBJ2-1, with D tentatively TRBD2 (5 bases). The CDR3 totals 14 residues. Germline CDR1 reads MNHEY; CDR2 reads SMNVEV (reference sequence). Trimming left V 2 bases short and J 3 bases short, with 8 bases between. CDR3 sequence reads: CASSLIGLYNEQFF. In nucleotides, the CDR3 is TGTGCCAGCAGTTTAATCGGACTCTACAATGAGCAGTTCTTC.

This chain links TRBV20-1 with TRBJ1-5; 7 bases are a match to TRBD1. This CDR3 is built from 14 residues. The trim removed 6 bases at V and 3 bases at J, leaving 8 bases unmatched. Germline V gene lookup returns CDR1 DFQATT and CDR2 SNEGSKA (reference sequence). CDR3 nucleotides: TGCAGTGCGAGACAGGGTTCCCCCAATCAGCCCCAGCATTTT. Translating it yields CSARQGSPNQPQHF.

CDR3 coding DNA: TGTGCCAGCAGTTTCGAGTGGACAGTGTCTAATGAAAAACTGTTTTTT. Amino acid sequence: CASSFEWTVSNEKLFF. The gene calls are TRBV12-3 or TRBV12-4 and TRBJ1-4; D is perhaps TRBD1 (6 bases). The CDR3 has 16 residues. V was pared by 3 bases and J by 3 bases, with 14 bases between.

Written as DNA, the CDR3 is TGTGCCAGTCGGACAGCGCAAGAGACCCAGTACTTC. This translates into CASRTAQETQYF. The chain couples TRBV19 to TRBJ2-5; the D gene is possibly TRBD1 (6 bases). Trimming took off 8 bases at V and 2 bases at J, with 9 bases between the two ends. Germline V gives CDR1 LNHDA, CDR2 SQIVND (reference sequence). This CDR3 is 12 amino acids long.

This clonotype was seen once. The chain links TRBV29-1 to TRBJ2-2; 9 bases agree with TRBD1. The CDR3 extends over 16 amino acids. V was pared by 2 bases and J by 2 bases, with 6 bases of the junction left unmatched. The germline V gene has CDR1 SQVTM and CDR2 ANQGSEA. Written as DNA, the CDR3 is TGCAGCGTTGAATCGTGGGACAGGGACAACACCGGGGAGCTGTTTTTT. It encodes CSVESWDRDNTGELFF.